The present TCR beta chain was sequenced within a study of CD8+CD57+ T cells in acquired aplastic anemia. About the study: CD4+ and CD8+ cells, once sorted, gave DNA averaging about 3 ug. The study, taken as a whole, reports: With respect to CD8+ Simpson's diversity, patients and controls did not differ significantly.

Genomic DNA, the template, was used for profiling of the TCR beta VDJ and CDR3. TCRdb re-called the reads through MiXCR, storing one row per CDR3 protein. This table has about 420,000 distinct CDR3 sequences, about 70% appearing once. The germline V gene encodes CDR1 SGHNT and CDR2 YYREEE (reference sequence). V was cut by 4 bases and J by 6 bases, with 17 bases left in between. The CDR3 has 14 residues. In the case of this clonotype: Its specificity is not known.

Source material: sorted CD4+, CD8+, or CD8+CD57+ T cells (not recorded which) from PBMCs. The sequence came from a human donor in good health, serving as a control. The chain carries TRBV5-4 and TRBJ2-7; D might be TRBD1 (6 bases). CDR3 amino acids: CASSMVTGGLEQYF. The CDR3, as DNA: TGTGCCAGCAGCATGGTGACAGGAGGCCTCGAGCAGTACTTC.